The source of this TCR beta chain is a study of blood T cell repertoires in COVID-19 (dated by TCRdb to the early 2020s). About the full investigation: Samples from collaborators originated in the United States, Italy and Spain and spanned both the acute and convalescent phases of COVID-19. The samples were drawn from two sources: the first 160 participants of the ongoing ImmuneRACE study, and fewer than 1,500 subjects contributed by 6 global collaborators. The material from the prospective study consisted of cDNA or gDNA derived from T cells, B-cell-depleted T cells, or PBMCs. Where available, HLA class I and class II types were obtained from metadata supplied by the sample provider rather than from assay-based typing. The sample metadata nearly always contained a de-identified subject ID, COVID-19 status, age in years and sex. The repertoires were made available in a free public database intended to serve as a resource for research on the immune response to SARS-CoV-2. Subjects who had been exposed to COVID-19, were actively infected with it, or had recovered from it provided the deeply sampled blood TCRbeta repertoires that made up the dataset.

Note on this clone: Its target antigen remains unknown. Base-call qualities are not available, and no considerably larger clone is one nucleotide away.

Findings and caveats that apply to the study as a whole: The amount of clinical and demographic metadata varied by source and participant and was provided uncurated.

At the junction V is shortened by 2 bases and J by 0 bases, with 15 bases in between. The CDR1 and CDR2 encoded by the germline V gene (reference sequence) are MNHEY and SMNVEV. Including the terminal cysteine and phenylalanine, the CDR3 comprises 17 residues. Only the CDR3 portion is preserved as DNA: 51 bases, with reading frame beginning at the first base. TCRbeta CDR3 regions were amplified from genomic DNA by means of the immunoSEQ Assay, a bias-controlled multiplex PCR. The study's own analysis went as follows. Within the assay, amplification of reference gene primers was used to estimate how many nucleated cells each sample contained. To quantify the absolute abundance of each unique TCRbeta CDR3 rearrangement, sequence reads were collapsed and filtered. For each sample, productive Simpson clonality was calculated by taking the square root of Simpson's diversity index across productive rearrangements. The clones in this table, taken by TCRdb from immuneACCESS, are in-frame only. Not every clone is retained; where verified, under half of the shortfall comes from an unresolved V gene, and the cause of the rest is unknown. V and J calls and clone size follow that table, whereas D and trimming were derived from the DNA. The sample table holds about 120,000 clones, of which about four fifths were seen once. About 4.5% of the sample is held by the ten biggest clonotypes.

Each collaborating institution followed its own protocols to collect whole blood in K2EDTA tubes. For TCRbeta analysis, collaborators shipped samples in one of three forms: frozen whole blood, isolated PBMCs, or DNA extracted from either of those sample types. The sequence was collected from a woman aged 70-85 years with acute or convalescent COVID-19. The sequencing sample was made of peripheral blood. The sequence joins TRBV27 to TRBJ2-3, with no confident D gene call. The base sequence is TGTGCCAGCAGTTTACGGATCAACTATATGAGCACAGATACGCAGTATTTT. It encodes CASSLRINYMSTDTQYF.